The next 18 T cell receptor beta chains were all read from a single sample in a study of blood T cells in healthy people across ages (dated by TCRdb to between 2014 and 2017). The receptor library was made with 5' RACE. TCRdb shows the sequencer as Illumina HiSeq 2500. A second 7 to 11 cycle PCR used a sample-barcoded 5' primer and a J-beta primer mix. Through fastp at Q25 and MiXCR, TCRdb rebuilt clones from the public reads, retaining in-frame beta chains. A single entry per CDR3 protein holds the most common genes and DNA from its merged rows. Across this sample there are about 700,000 distinct CDR3 sequences, with 32% seen only once. The leading ten clones occupy less than 20% of the sample. The sequencing input was blood. Receptors were obtained from a woman older than 75 in good health. Donor details come from another sample of the same person, matched by shared clones.

This clonotype was counted ten times or more. V is TRBV27 and J is TRBJ2-5; 9 bases fit TRBD1. The CDR3 is 15 residues long. Germline trimming cut 5 bases from V and 5 bases from J; bases unmatched to any gene: 9. The germline gives CDR1 MNHEY, CDR2 SMNVEV (reference sequence). CDR3 DNA sequence: TGTGCCAGCAGTACACCGGGACAGGGAACCGAGACCCAGTACTTC. Amino acid sequence: CASSTPGQGTETQYF.

The chain uses TRBV4-1 and TRBJ2-5, with 10 bases fitting TRBD2. CDR1 and CDR2 (germline): MGHRA, YSYEKL. V gave up 4 bases and J gave up 0 bases; unmatched junction bases: 5. The CDR3 loop spans 16 amino acids. In DNA form, the CDR3 reads TGCGCCAGCAGCCCTGGACTAGCGGCGAACCAAGAGACCCAGTACTTC. Translated, it gives CASSPGLAANQETQYF.

This clonotype was counted between two and nine times. The gene calls are TRBV7-8 and TRBJ1-1; no clear D. The germline V gene has CDR1 SGHVS and CDR2 FQNEAQ. The CDR3 has 14 amino acids. V dropped 2 bases and J dropped 0 bases, with 7 bases sitting between them. This CDR3 reads CASSLLGLNTEAFF. For the CDR3, the DNA is TGTGCCAGCAGCTTACTCGGGTTGAACACTGAAGCTTTCTTT.

This sequence joins TRBV6-5 and TRBJ2-5; D unresolved. The CDR3 is 16 residues long. CDR1 is MNHEY, CDR2 SVGAGI, per germline. Trimming cost V 6 bases and J 0 bases, with 17 bases left between them. CDR3 sequence: CASRVGKTFYQETQYF. CDR3 nucleotide sequence: TGTGCCAGCAGGGTAGGGAAGACCTTCTACCAAGAGACCCAGTACTTC.

There are a few counts of this clonotype. A read error may explain this, as a much larger clone is one base away. The chain has TRBV20-1 and TRBJ1-4; 9 bases align to TRBD1. Germline V gene sequence: CDR1 DFQATT, CDR2 SNEGSKA (reference sequence). The CDR3 covers 14 residues. CDR3 residues: CSAPPGTGYEKRFF. The CDR3 bases are TGCAGTGCTCCCCCCGGGACAGGGTATGAAAAACGGTTTTTT.

The table lists this clonotype with a few counts. The V gene is TRBV21-1, the J gene TRBJ1-4; TRBD1 reflects the table's D call only, with no check against the DNA. TRBV21-1 is classified as a pseudogene. This CDR3 contains 15 residues. The DNA of the CDR3 is TGTGCCAGCAGCCACAGGACAGCAACTAATGAAAAACTGTTTTTT. Its translation: CASSHRTATNEKLFF.

As regards this clonotype: One base away lies a much larger clone, so this may be a sequencing read error. This rearrangement joins TRBV5-1 to TRBJ2-7; 12 bases fit TRBD2. With V trimmed by 1 base and J by 5 bases, 10 bases remained unmatched. The CDR3 extends over 17 amino acids. CDR1 SGHRS and CDR2 YFSETQ come from the germline V gene. CDR3 amino acids: CASSLTSGGTSYHEQYF. The CDR3 coding sequence is TGCGCCAGCAGCTTGACTAGCGGGGGGACAAGTTACCACGAGCAGTACTTC.

This clonotype was recorded a few times. The chain recombines TRBV6-6 with TRBJ2-2; 10 bases align to TRBD1. V lost 6 bases to trimming and J lost 5 bases; unmatched junction nucleotides: 6. The CDR3 sequence is 15 residues long. Germline V gene lookup returns CDR1 MNHNY and CDR2 SVGAGI (reference sequence). CDR3 sequence (DNA): TGTGCCAGCAGGCGGACAGGGGGAGAAACCGGGGAGCTGTTTTTT. Translated, it gives CASRRTGGETGELFF.

There are many counts of this clonotype. The genes are TRBV6-5 and TRBJ1-2, with D possibly being TRBD1 (5 bases). Germline-derived CDR1 and CDR2 are MNHEY and SVGAGI. This CDR3 has 16 amino acids. Trimming removed 6 bases at V and 3 bases at J, with 20 bases between. The CDR3 loop is CASSPLGRGSDYGYTF. Here the CDR3 DNA reads TGTGCCAGCAGCCCCCTGGGGAGGGGAAGCGACTATGGCTACACCTTC.

To note about this clonotype: A much larger clone sits a single nucleotide away, making a read error possible. The chain is built from TRBV7-3 and TRBJ2-3; possible D gene TRBD1, 5 bases. This CDR3 region has 16 residues. The germline V gene has CDR1 SGHTA and CDR2 FQGTGA. The CDR3 spells CASSLMAGFYTGTQYF. CDR3 DNA: TGTGCCAGCAGCTTAATGGCCGGGTTTTACACAGGTACGCAGTATTTT.

As to this clonotype: A clone one base away is much larger, so this may be a read error. This chain connects TRBV28 to TRBJ2-4; 7 bases line up with TRBD1. CDR3 size: 12 residues. Germline-derived CDR1 and CDR2 are MDHEN and SYDVKM. V lost 8 bases and J lost 13; bases outside the gene matches: 11. This chain's CDR3 is CASVARGLGQYF. The CDR3 nucleotides are TGTGCCAGCGTTGCTAGGGGGCTCGGGCAGTACTTC.

The chain recombines TRBV11-2 with TRBJ1-2; no definite D call. V lost 5 bases and J 2 bases, leaving 12 bases between the germline ends. The germline CDR1 and CDR2 sequences are SGHAT and FQNNGV. The CDR3 is made up of 14 amino acids. The CDR3 DNA reads as TGTGCCAGCAGCCAAACGGACGGGAACTATGGCTACACCTTC. Its translation is CASSQTDGNYGYTF.

Regarding this clonotype: With a much larger clone just one base away, this may be a read error. V is TRBV5-1 and J is TRBJ2-1; perhaps TRBD1 as D (6 bases). The J call may be mistaken, given a closer DNA end match to TRBJ2-7. Germline lookup yields CDR1 SGHRS and CDR2 YFSETQ. The CDR3 has 14 amino acids. As DNA, the CDR3 is TGCGCCAGCAGCACTGGGGGCTCCTACAATGAGCAGTACTTC. Its translation is CASSTGGSYNEQYF.

The rearrangement joins TRBV20-1 to TRBJ2-3; 12 positions agree with TRBD2. The CDR3 extends over 17 amino acids. V was clipped by 6 bases and J by 0 bases; unmatched bases: 10. Per germline, CDR1 DFQATT and CDR2 SNEGSKA (reference sequence). The CDR3 is CSATTSSGRVSTDTQYF. Written as DNA, the CDR3 is TGCAGTGCCACCACTTCTAGCGGGAGGGTTAGCACAGATACGCAGTATTTT.

On this clonotype: A read error may account for a junction end that differs from germline. V is TRBV27 and J is TRBJ1-1; 7 bases map to TRBD1. CDR1 MNHEY and CDR2 SMNVEV come from the germline V gene (reference sequence). The CDR3 consists of 14 residues. The CDR3 loop reads CVSSSGTVNTEAFF. CDR3 DNA: TGTGTCAGCAGTTCCGGGACAGTGAACACTGAAGCTTTCTTT.

The chain is built from TRBV12-3 or TRBV12-4 and TRBJ1-2; no reliable D call. CDR3 length equals 10 residues. V was cut by 3 bases and J by 8 bases, with 4 bases left in between. DNA for the CDR3: TGTGCCAGCAGTTTCGCAGGCTACACCTTC. Amino acids: CASSFAGYTF.

The chain links TRBV6-1 to TRBJ2-1, with 15 bases that match TRBD2. This CDR3 has 16 residues. V was pared by 5 bases and J by 6 bases, with 5 bases of the junction left unmatched. CDR1 is MNHNS, CDR2 SASEGT, per germline. The CDR3 protein is CASSWLGLAGGNEQFF. The CDR3 coding sequence is TGTGCCAGCAGTTGGTTGGGACTAGCGGGGGGCAATGAGCAGTTCTTC.

This clonotype was seen more than once but under ten times. J is TRBJ1-1 and V is TRBV5-6; no reliable D call. CDR1 SGHDT and CDR2 YYEEEE come from the germline V gene. V was shortened by 3 bases and J by 0 bases, with 6 bases between the two germline ends. This CDR3 has 13 amino acids. Here the CDR3 reads CASSSPLNTEAFF. DNA of the CDR3: TGTGCCAGCAGCTCCCCTCTGAACACTGAAGCTTTCTTT.